This T cell receptor beta chain derives from a study of chemoradiotherapy in HPV16-positive cancers. This clone was detected a few times. Generated by immunoSEQ multiplex PCR, the TCRdb table keeps only in-frame clones and is missing some. The table includes several thousand clones, around 85% detected once. This CDR3 comprises 16 residues. V shed 5 bases, J shed 8 bases, and the junction held 17 bases outside the gene matches. The germline gives CDR1 LGHNA, CDR2 YNFKEQ. This receptor was obtained from a human donor with HPV-associated anogenital cancer. V usage is TRBV4-2 and J usage is TRBJ1-2; TRBD1 agrees at 7 bases. The sample in question was tumor tissue, obtained from a patient who underwent chemoradiotherapy. In DNA, the CDR3 is TGTGCCAGCAGCGTGGGGCTAGGGACAGCGCCGCTCGGCTACACCTTC. Residues: CASSVGLGTAPLGYTF.